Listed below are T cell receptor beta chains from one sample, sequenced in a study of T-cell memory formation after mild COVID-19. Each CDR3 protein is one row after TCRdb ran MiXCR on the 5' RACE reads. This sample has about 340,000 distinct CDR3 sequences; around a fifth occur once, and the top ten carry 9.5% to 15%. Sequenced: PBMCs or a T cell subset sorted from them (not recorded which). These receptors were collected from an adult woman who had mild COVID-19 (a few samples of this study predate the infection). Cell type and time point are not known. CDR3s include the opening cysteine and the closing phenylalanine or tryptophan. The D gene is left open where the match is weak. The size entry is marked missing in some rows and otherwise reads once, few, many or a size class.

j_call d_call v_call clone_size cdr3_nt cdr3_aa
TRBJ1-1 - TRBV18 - TGTGCCAGCTCACGAACCAGGACGTACACTGAAGCTTTCTTT CASSRTRTYTEAFF
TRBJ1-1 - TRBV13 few TGTGCCAGCAGCTTAGGTCGGACCGTAACTGAAGCTTTCTTT CASSLGRTVTEAFF
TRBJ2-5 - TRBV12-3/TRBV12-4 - TGTGCCAGCAGTTTGTTGGCCCCGAGGGCCCAGTACTTC CASSLLAPRAQYF
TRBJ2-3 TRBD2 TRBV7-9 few TGTGCCAGCAGCACCGGACTAGCGGGGACCACAGATACGCAGTATTTT CASSTGLAGTTDTQYF
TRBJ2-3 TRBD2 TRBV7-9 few TGTGCCAGCAGCTCCCTGGCCGGACTAGCGGGAGACGCGCAGTATTTT CASSSLAGLAGDAQYF
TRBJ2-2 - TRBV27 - TGTGCCAGCTGTCACGGATCCTGGGCGAACACCGGGGAGCTGTTTTTT CASCHGSWANTGELFF
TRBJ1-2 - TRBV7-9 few TGTGCCAGCAGCTTAGATTATGAATATGGCTACACCTTC CASSLDYEYGYTF
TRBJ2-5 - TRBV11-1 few TGTGCCAGCAGCTTCCGTCAGCGGAAAGAGACCCAGTACTTC CASSFRQRKETQYF
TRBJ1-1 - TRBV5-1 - TGCGCCAGCAGCTTGCAGGGAACGAACACTGAAGCTTTCTTT CASSLQGTNTEAFF
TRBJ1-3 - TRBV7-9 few TGTGCCAGCAGCGCCGCCGGAAACACCATATATTTT CASSAAGNTIYF
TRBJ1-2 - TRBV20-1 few TGCAGTGCTAGAGATGGCCAGAACTATGGCTACACCTTC CSARDGQNYGYTF
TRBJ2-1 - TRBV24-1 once TGTGCCACCAGCCGGACAAGCGCGGGGGCCGGGAATGAGCAGTTCTTC CATSRTSAGAGNEQFF
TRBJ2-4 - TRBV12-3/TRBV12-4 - TGTGCCAGCAGAGCCGAAGGGAAAAACATTCAGTACTTC CASRAEGKNIQYF
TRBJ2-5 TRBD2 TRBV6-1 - TGTGCCAGCAGTCTAGCGGGAGAGGGGGAAGAGACCCAGTACTTC CASSLAGEGEETQYF
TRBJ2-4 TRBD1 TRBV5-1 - TGCGCCAGCAGCTTGGACAGGGGGGTAGCCAAAAACATTCAGTACTTC CASSLDRGVAKNIQYF
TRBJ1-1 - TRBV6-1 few TGTGCCAGCAGTGAAGTTTATGGGAAACGCACTGAAGCTTTCTTT CASSEVYGKRTEAFF
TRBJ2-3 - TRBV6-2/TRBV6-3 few TGTGCCAGCAGTTTCACAGCCGTCACAGATACGCAGTATTTT CASSFTAVTDTQYF
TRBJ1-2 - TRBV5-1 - TGCGCCAGCAGCTTGGCCCGGATCAAGAGCGGGCGGAACTATGGCTACACCTTC CASSLARIKSGRNYGYTF
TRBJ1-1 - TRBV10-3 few TGTGCCATCAGTGATAAACCCTCGGGGGGAGGGACTGAAGCTTTCTTT CAISDKPSGGGTEAFF
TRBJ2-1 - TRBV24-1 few TGTGCCACCCGCTCCGGGGTAGGGGGCAATGAGCAGTTCTTC CATRSGVGGNEQFF
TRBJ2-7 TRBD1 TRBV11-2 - TGTGCCAGCAGCTTGGGACAGGGGATCCCCTACGAGCAGTACTTC CASSLGQGIPYEQYF
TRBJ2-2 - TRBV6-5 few TGTGCCAGCAGTAAGACCGGGACAATAACCGGGGAGCTGTTTTTT CASSKTGTITGELFF
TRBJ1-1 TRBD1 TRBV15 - TGTGCCACCAGCAGACTAGGGGGCTACGACACTGAAGCTTTCTTT CATSRLGGYDTEAFF
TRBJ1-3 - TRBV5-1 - TGCGCCAGCTCCCTGGCACCCTCGGGAGGAAACACCATATATTTT CASSLAPSGGNTIYF
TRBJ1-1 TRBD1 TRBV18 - TGTGCCAGCTCACCGGGACGGACAGGGACGGGCACTGAAGCTTTCTTT CASSPGRTGTGTEAFF
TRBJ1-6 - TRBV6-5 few TGTGCCAGCAGGGACGGACCGGGACACGCGTCACCCCTCCACTTT CASRDGPGHASPLHF
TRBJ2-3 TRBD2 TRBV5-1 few TGCGCCAGCAGCGAGCCTCTGACTAGCGGGCCAGATACGCAGTATTTT CASSEPLTSGPDTQYF
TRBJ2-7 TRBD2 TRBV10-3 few TGTGCCATCAGTCAAAGCGGGGACGGCTACGAGCAGTACTTC CAISQSGDGYEQYF
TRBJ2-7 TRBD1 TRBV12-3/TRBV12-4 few TGTGCCAGCAGTTTTTCAGGGGGCTCCTACGAGCAGTACTTC CASSFSGGSYEQYF
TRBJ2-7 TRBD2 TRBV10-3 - TGTGCCACCCGGGACTACTCCTACGAGCAGTACTTC CATRDYSYEQYF
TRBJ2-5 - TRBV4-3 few TGCGCCAGCAGCCAAGAGTCGAGAGTCTCAGAGACCCAGTACTTC CASSQESRVSETQYF
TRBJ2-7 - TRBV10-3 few TGTGCCATCACCGACCAAGGGGTCTCCGAGCAGTACTTC CAITDQGVSEQYF
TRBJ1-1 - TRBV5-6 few TGTGCCAGCAGCTTACAGGGAGGGGGGACTGAAGCTTTCTTT CASSLQGGGTEAFF
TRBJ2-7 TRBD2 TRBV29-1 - TGCAGCGTTGAAGGCCTAGCGGGACCCTACGAGCAGTACTTC CSVEGLAGPYEQYF
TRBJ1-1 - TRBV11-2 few TGTGCCAGCAGCTTAGATCAGGGCCTTACTAAGAACACTGAAGCTTTCTTT CASSLDQGLTKNTEAFF
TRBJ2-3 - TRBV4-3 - TGCGCCAGCAGCCAAGACCCCCCGACTACAGATACGCAGTATTTT CASSQDPPTTDTQYF
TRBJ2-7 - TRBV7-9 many TGTGCCAGCAGACCTAACCCCGGGACCTACGAGCAGTACTTC CASRPNPGTYEQYF
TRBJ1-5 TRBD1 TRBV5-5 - TGTGCCAGCAGACCGGGACAGAGCAATCAGCCCCAGCATTTT CASRPGQSNQPQHF
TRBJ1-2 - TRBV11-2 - TGTGCCAGCAGCTTGACGTCCCTAGGGAATTATTATGGCTACACCTTC CASSLTSLGNYYGYTF
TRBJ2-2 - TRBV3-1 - TGTGCCAGCAGCCAAGTTAGATACACCGGGGAGCTGTTTTTT CASSQVRYTGELFF
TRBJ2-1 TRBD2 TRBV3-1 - TGTGCCAGCAGCCAAGATATGTCTAGCGGGGGGGCCAACAATGAGCAGTTCTTC CASSQDMSSGGANNEQFF
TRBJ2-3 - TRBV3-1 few TGTGCCAGCAGCCGCCTTCAAATGGATACGCAGTATTTT CASSRLQMDTQYF
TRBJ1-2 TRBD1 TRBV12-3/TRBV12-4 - TGTGCCAGCAGCCTTACAGGGACAGGGCATGGCTACACCTTC CASSLTGTGHGYTF
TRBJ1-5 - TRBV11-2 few TGTGCCAGCAGCTCAAACAACGGGCAGCCCCAGCATTTT CASSSNNGQPQHF
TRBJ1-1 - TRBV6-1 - TGTGCCAGCAGTGAATTTGCAGGGGACCCTGAAGCTTTCTTT CASSEFAGDPEAFF
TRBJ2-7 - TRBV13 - TGTGCCAGCAGCCCCCGGGACAAGTCTTACGAGCAGTACTTC CASSPRDKSYEQYF
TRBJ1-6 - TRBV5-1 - TGCGCCAGCAGTTTGCAGGGACTTTCCAGCTCCTATAATTCACCCCTCCACTTT CASSLQGLSSSYNSPLHF
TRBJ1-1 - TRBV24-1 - TGTGCCACCAGTGATTCCCCCTTCGGTTGGGCTTTCTTT CATSDSPFGWAFF